The 6 T cell receptor beta chains below were found in one sample sequenced in a study of blood T cells in healthy people across ages. Primed by a sample-barcoded 5' primer and a J-beta primer mix, a second PCR proceeded for about 6 to 12 cycles. One entry per CDR3 protein, called by TCRdb with MiXCR from the 5' RACE reads. The repertoire holds 1.5 million to 2 million distinct CDR3 sequences, roughly 27% seen once, with about 7.7% in the top ten. Sequences were obtained from blood. The receptors come from a woman between 25 and 40 years old in good health.

This clonotype was found a few times. V is TRBV7-9 and J is TRBJ2-1, with TRBD2 matching 10 bases. The CDR3 contains 17 residues. Germline values: CDR1 SEHNR, CDR2 FQNEAQ (reference sequence). V was pared by 0 bases and J by 4 bases, with 6 bases of the junction left unmatched. For the CDR3, the DNA is TGTGCCAGCAGCTTAGCGTCTAGCGGGGGCCGATACAATGAGCAGTTCTTC. Its protein product is CASSLASSGGRYNEQFF. The full variable domain, with the rest looked up from reference TRBV7-9 and TRBJ2-1, is DTGVSQNPRHKITKRGQNVTFRCDPISEHNRLYWYRQTLGQGPEFLTYFQNEAQLEKSRLLSDRFSAERPKGSFSTLEIQRTEQGDSAMYLCASSLASSGGRYNEQFFGPGTRLTVL.

The rearrangement links TRBV7-2 to TRBJ2-3; D might be TRBD1 (6 bases). Germline V gives CDR1 SGHTA, CDR2 FQGNSA. Trimming shortened V by 6 bases and J by 1 base, and 17 bases separated the two germline ends. The CDR3 runs 16 residues. The CDR3 here is CASRSRWTAGTDTQYF. CDR3 in DNA: TGTGCCAGCAGGTCCCGGTGGACAGCGGGCACAGATACGCAGTATTTT.

Concerning this clonotype itself: Given a much more abundant clone one base away, this may be a read error. The chain combines TRBV12-3 or TRBV12-4 with TRBJ1-2; D unresolved. Trimming left V 4 bases short and J 0 bases short, with 9 bases between. The CDR3 consists of 14 residues. The CDR3 DNA reads TGTGCCAGCAGTTGCAGCGGCGCTAACTATGGCTACACCTTC. Protein product: CASSCSGANYGYTF.

A few counts support this clonotype. This rearrangement joins TRBV5-1 to TRBJ1-4; D might be TRBD1 (6 bases). CDR1 and CDR2 (germline): SGHRS, YFSETQ. V gave up 4 bases and J gave up 5 bases, with 15 bases separating them. This CDR3 comprises 15 residues. This chain's CDR3 is CASSAGAGENEKLFF. CDR3 DNA: TGCGCCAGCAGCGCTGGGGCAGGGGAGAATGAAAAACTGTTTTTT.

This clonotype appeared a few times. The rearrangement uses TRBV20-1 and TRBJ1-4; tentative D call: TRBD1 (5 bases). The V gene lost 3 bases and the J gene lost 4 bases, with 15 bases spanning the gap. The germline V gene has CDR1 DFQATT and CDR2 SNEGSKA (reference sequence). This CDR3 spans 15 amino acids. CDR3 bases: TGCAGTGCTAGGACGGGACGTCGGATTAATGAAAAACTGTTTTTT. Translating it yields CSARTGRRINEKLFF.

This clonotype appeared a few times. The rearrangement joins TRBV15 to TRBJ2-2; no reliable D call. This CDR3 has 14 residues. Germline V gives CDR1 LNHNV, CDR2 YYDKDF (reference sequence). V dropped 6 bases and J dropped 0 bases, with 8 bases sitting between them. CDR3 protein: CATRLLPNTGELFF. CDR3 nucleotide sequence: TGTGCCACCAGGCTACTACCGAACACCGGGGAGCTGTTTTTT. Based on the CDR3 plus reference TRBV15 and TRBJ2-2, the full variable domain is DAMVIQNPRYQVTQFGKPVTLSCSQTLNHNVMYWYQQKSSQAPKLLFHYYDKDFNNEADTPDNFQSRRPNTSFCFLDIRSPGLGDTAMYLCATRLLPNTGELFFGEGSRLTVL.